The sequence of this T cell receptor (beta chain) was determined in a study of T cell responses to AZD1222 COVID-19 vaccine. The junction had 6 bases not matched to a gene; V was cut back by 5 bases and J by 2 bases. Looked up from germline, CDR1 is SGHVS and CDR2 is FNYEAQ. The CDR3 extends over 15 amino acids. Some clones are missing from TCRdb's copy, which holds only in-frame ones; the method was immunoSEQ multiplex PCR. Among fewer than 40,000 clones listed, approximately 88% were seen once. The TCR originated in an adult who received the MenACWY meningococcal vaccine as a control. The V gene is TRBV7-6, the J gene TRBJ2-7; the match to TRBD1 covers 10 bases. Source: peripheral blood, taken 28 days after the second dose of the MenACWY control vaccine. The CDR3 sequence: CASSEPGQGTYEQYF. DNA of the CDR3: TGTGCCAGCAGCGAGCCGGGACAGGGGACCTACGAGCAGTACTTC.